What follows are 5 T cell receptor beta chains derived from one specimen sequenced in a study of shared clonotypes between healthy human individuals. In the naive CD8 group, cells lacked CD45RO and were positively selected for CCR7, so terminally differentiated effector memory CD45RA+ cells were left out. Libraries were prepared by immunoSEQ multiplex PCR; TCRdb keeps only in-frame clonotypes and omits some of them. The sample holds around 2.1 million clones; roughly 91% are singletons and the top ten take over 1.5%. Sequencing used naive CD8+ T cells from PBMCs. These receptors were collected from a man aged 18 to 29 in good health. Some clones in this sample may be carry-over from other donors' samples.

The CDR3 coding sequence is TGTGCCAGCAGTTTATCCCAGGGGCGGGACGAGCAGTACTTC. Encoded protein: CASSLSQGRDEQYF. The genes are TRBV28 and TRBJ2-7; D perhaps matches TRBD1 (6 bases). The germline V gene encodes CDR1 MDHEN and CDR2 SYDVKM. This CDR3 is 14 amino acids long. Between the trimmed V and J ends, which lost 1 base and 5 bases, there was a span of 12 bases. Full variable domain (missing parts from reference TRBV28 and TRBJ2-7): DVKVTQSSRYLVKRTGEKVFLECVQDMDHENMFWYRQDPGLGLRLIYFSYDVKMKEKGDIPEGYSVSREKKERFSLILESASTNQTSMYLCASSLSQGRDEQYFGPGTRLTVT.

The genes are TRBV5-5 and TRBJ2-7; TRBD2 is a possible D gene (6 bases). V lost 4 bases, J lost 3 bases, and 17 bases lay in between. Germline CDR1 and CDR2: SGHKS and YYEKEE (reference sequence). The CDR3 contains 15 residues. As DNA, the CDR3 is TGTGCCAGCAGCCCTGAGACTAGAGTCGGCTACGAGCAGTACTTC. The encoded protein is CASSPETRVGYEQYF.

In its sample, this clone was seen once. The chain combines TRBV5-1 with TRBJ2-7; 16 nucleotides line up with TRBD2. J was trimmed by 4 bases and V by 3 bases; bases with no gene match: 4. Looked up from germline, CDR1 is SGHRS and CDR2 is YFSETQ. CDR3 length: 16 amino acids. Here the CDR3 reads CASSWGLAGGRYEQYF. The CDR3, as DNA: TGCGCCAGCAGCTGGGGACTAGCGGGAGGGAGGTACGAGCAGTACTTC.

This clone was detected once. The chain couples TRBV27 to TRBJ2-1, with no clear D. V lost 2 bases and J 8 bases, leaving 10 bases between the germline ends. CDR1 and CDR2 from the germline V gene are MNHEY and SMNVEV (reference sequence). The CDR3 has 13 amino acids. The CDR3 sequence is CASSLGLIDEQFF. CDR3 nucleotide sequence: TGTGCCAGCAGTTTAGGTCTCATAGATGAGCAGTTCTTC.

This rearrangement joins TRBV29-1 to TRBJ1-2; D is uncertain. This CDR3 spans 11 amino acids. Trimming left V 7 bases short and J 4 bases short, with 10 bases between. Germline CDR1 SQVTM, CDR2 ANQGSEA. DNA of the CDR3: TGCAGCGGTGGATCCGGCTATGGCTACACCTTC. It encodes CSGGSGYGYTF.